A selection of T cell receptor beta chains follows, all from one sample in a study of technical replicates of blood from several donors. Profiling relied on immunoSEQ multiplex PCR, and the TCRdb table lists in-frame clones only, not all of them. The sample yields about 91,000 clones, under 95% seen once. Sequencing input: T cells isolated from PBMCs. The receptor source for this set is a human donor in good health. The CDR3 runs from the conserved cysteine through the conserved F or W. The D gene is left open where the match is weak.

TRBJ2-1	TRBD2	TRBV5-1	CASSLTSGGSLGYNEQFF
TRBJ2-2	-	TRBV15	CATSSYTGELFF
TRBJ2-7	-	TRBV5-1	CASSLMVVSSYEQYF
TRBJ2-1	TRBD1	TRBV10-1	CASRPDPTGAAYNEQFF
TRBJ1-1	TRBD1	TRBV5-1	CASSPQGVSTEAFF
TRBJ2-1	-	TRBV29-1	CSAGGPDNYNEQFF
TRBJ2-5	-	TRBV4-1	CASSQQRDQETQYF
TRBJ2-3	-	TRBV11-2	CASSLDFFSERAVTDTQYF
TRBJ2-5	-	TRBV28	CASSSLTGVETQYF
TRBJ2-1	-	TRBV28	CASSLPYNEQFF
TRBJ2-1	TRBD2	TRBV6-1	CASRLTGTSFDEQFF
TRBJ1-4	-	TRBV5-1	CASSLIAGGAEKLFF
TRBJ2-2	TRBD2	TRBV5-4	CASSPTSGNLKGGELFF
TRBJ2-7	-	TRBV29-1	CSVAQDYEQYF
TRBJ2-1	TRBD2	TRBV29-1	CSALRETYNEQFF
TRBJ2-7	-	TRBV30	CAWSTRRSYEQYF
TRBJ2-2	-	TRBV14	CASSRTPGSITGELFF
TRBJ1-3	-	TRBV9	CASSAPTGLSGNTIYF
TRBJ1-2	TRBD1	TRBV7-9	CASSQGQNYGYTF
TRBJ1-1	-	TRBV19	CASSIGRHQNTEAFF
TRBJ2-1	-	TRBV27	CASSLGQSTEQFF
TRBJ1-1	-	TRBV28	CASSSFTGHEAFF
TRBJ1-4	-	TRBV29-1	CSVDRGGEKLFF
TRBJ1-1	-	TRBV4-2	CASSPDRLMNTEAFF
TRBJ2-7	-	TRBV21-1	CASSKSPTSGTSYEQYF
TRBJ2-3	TRBD2	TRBV19	CASMPSGVADTQYF
TRBJ2-3	-	TRBV7-8	CASSRGATTDTQYF
TRBJ1-5	TRBD1	TRBV2	CASSGRQGAFNQPQHF
TRBJ2-1	-	TRBV19	CASSIQGGLLDEQFF
TRBJ2-7	-	TRBV5-6	CASSFLNRLAGTGQYF
TRBJ1-1	-	TRBV2	CASSRTEAFF
TRBJ2-2	TRBD1	TRBV28	CASTPRGRDRGPRGELFF
TRBJ1-1	-	TRBV13	CASSLSPMNTEAFF
TRBJ2-7	-	TRBV7-9	CASRRVSGGPYEQYF
TRBJ2-1	TRBD2	TRBV6-4	CASNESPGRKESYNEQFF
TRBJ1-4	-	TRBV7-8	CASSSGEKLFF
TRBJ2-5	TRBD2	TRBV7-2	CASSSRLTSGGARSETQYF
TRBJ2-7	TRBD1	TRBV11-2	CASSSRDSYEQYF
TRBJ2-7	-	TRBV7-9	CASSLAFDTAYEQYF
TRBJ2-7	TRBD1	TRBV6-1	CASSQVGQGVYEQYF
TRBJ2-3	TRBD2	TRBV5-1	CASSLTGTSGGHTQYF
TRBJ2-7	TRBD1	TRBV29-1	CSVEDLSKTGQDLVSEQYF
TRBJ2-1	TRBD2	TRBV5-1	CASSKPGLAGAPIPNEQFF
TRBJ1-1	TRBD1	TRBV7-9	CASSLDSGGYTEAFF
TRBJ2-7	-	TRBV28	CASSNSGAIDEQYF
TRBJ1-2	-	TRBV10-3	CAISESEDRWYYGYTF
TRBJ2-5	TRBD2	TRBV28	CASSSGTSWETQYF
TRBJ1-4	TRBD1	TRBV5-1	CASSTYTGGKLFF
TRBJ1-1	-	TRBV5-5	CASSPLELNTEAFF
TRBJ1-3	TRBD1	TRBV28	CASSRGDSLFSGNTIYF
TRBJ1-4	TRBD1	TRBV5-1	CASSFGTGDEKLFF
TRBJ2-1	TRBD2	TRBV10-3	CASQAEREYNEQFF